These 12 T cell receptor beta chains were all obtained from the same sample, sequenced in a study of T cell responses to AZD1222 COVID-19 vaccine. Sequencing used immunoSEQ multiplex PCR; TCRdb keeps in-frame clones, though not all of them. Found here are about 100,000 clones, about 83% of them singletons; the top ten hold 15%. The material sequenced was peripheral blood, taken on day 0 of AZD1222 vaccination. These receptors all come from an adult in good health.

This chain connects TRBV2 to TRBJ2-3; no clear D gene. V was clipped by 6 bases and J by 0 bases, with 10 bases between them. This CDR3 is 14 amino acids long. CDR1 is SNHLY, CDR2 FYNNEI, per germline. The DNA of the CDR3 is TGTGCCAGCAGCCCCATGGGGAGCACAGATACGCAGTATTTT. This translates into CASSPMGSTDTQYF.

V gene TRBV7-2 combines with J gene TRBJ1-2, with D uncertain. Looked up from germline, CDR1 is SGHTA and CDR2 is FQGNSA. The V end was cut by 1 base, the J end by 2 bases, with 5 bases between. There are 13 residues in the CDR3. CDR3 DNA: TGTGCCAGCAGCTTAGGGGTGAACTATGGCTACACCTTC. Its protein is CASSLGVNYGYTF.

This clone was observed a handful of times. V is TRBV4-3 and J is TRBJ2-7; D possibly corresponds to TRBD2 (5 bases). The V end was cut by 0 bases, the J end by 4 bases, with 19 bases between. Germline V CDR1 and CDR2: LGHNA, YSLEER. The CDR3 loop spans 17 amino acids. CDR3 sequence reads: CASSQDLGGRTKYEQYF. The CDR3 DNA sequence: TGCGCCAGCAGCCAAGATTTAGGTGGGAGAACGAAGTACGAGCAGTACTTC.

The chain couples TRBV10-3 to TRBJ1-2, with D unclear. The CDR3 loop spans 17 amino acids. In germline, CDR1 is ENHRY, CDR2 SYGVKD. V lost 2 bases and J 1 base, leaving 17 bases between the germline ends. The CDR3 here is CAISERGQFGFNYGYTF. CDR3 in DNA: TGTGCCATCAGTGAGAGAGGTCAGTTCGGGTTTAACTATGGCTACACCTTC.

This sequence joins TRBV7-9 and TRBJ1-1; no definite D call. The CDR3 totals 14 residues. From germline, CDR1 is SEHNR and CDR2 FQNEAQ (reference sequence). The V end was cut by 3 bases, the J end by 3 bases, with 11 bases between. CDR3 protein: CASSFLGLDTEAFF. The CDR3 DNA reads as TGTGCCAGCAGCTTCCTGGGGTTGGACACTGAAGCTTTCTTT. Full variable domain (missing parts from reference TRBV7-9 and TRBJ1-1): DTGVSQNPRHKITKRGQNVTFRCDPISEHNRLYWYRQTLGQGPEFLTYFQNEAQLEKSRLLSDRFSAERPKGSFSTLEIQRTEQGDSAMYLCASSFLGLDTEAFFGQGTRLTVV.

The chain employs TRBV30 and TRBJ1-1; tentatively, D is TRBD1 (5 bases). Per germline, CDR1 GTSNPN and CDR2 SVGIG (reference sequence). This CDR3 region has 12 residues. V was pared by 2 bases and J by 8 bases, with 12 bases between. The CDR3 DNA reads TGTGCCTGGAGTTTTAATAAGGGGGAAGCTTTCTTT. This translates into CAWSFNKGEAFF.

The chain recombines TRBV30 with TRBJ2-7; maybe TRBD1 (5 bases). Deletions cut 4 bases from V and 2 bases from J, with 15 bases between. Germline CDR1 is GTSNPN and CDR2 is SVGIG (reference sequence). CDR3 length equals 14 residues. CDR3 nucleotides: TGTGCCTGGACAGTTTCCACAGGTCCCTACGAGCAGTACTTC. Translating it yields CAWTVSTGPYEQYF. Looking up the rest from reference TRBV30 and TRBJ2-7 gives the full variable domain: SQTIHQWPATLVQPVGSPLSLECTVEGTSNPNLYWYRQAAGRGLQLLFYSVGIGQISSEVPQNLSASRPQDRQFILSSKKLLLSDSGFYLCAWTVSTGPYEQYFGPGTRLTVT.

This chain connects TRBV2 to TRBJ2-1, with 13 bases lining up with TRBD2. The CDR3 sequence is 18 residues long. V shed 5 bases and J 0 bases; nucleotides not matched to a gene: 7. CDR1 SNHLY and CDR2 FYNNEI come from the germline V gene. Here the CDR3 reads CASSPIGTSGASYNEQFF. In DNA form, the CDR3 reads TGTGCCAGCAGTCCTATCGGGACTAGCGGGGCCTCCTACAATGAGCAGTTCTTC.

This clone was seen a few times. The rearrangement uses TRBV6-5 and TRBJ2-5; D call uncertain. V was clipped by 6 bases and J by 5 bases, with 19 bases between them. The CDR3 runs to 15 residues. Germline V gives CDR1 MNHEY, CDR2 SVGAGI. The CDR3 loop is CASRAKTFSHETQYF. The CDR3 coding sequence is TGTGCCAGCAGGGCCAAGACATTCTCCCATGAGACCCAGTACTTC.

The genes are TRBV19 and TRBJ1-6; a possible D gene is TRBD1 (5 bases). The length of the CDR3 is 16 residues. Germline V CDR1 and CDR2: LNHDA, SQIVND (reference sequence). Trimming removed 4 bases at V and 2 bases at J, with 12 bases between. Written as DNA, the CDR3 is TGTGCCAGTAGTACCCCGACAGAGGCCTATAATTCACCCCTCCACTTT. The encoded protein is CASSTPTEAYNSPLHF.

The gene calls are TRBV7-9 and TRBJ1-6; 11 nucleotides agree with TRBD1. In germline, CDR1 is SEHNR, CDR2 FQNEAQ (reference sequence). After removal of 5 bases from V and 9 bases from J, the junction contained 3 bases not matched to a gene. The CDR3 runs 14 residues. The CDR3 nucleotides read TGTGCCAGCAGCGCTGGACAGGGGGCTTCACCCCTCCACTTT. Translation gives CASSAGQGASPLHF.

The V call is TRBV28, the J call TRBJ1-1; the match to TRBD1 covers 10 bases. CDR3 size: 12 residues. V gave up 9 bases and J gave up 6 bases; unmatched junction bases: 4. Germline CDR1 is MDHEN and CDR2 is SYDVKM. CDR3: CARGTGAPEAFF. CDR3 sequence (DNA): TGTGCCAGGGGGACAGGGGCCCCTGAAGCTTTCTTT.